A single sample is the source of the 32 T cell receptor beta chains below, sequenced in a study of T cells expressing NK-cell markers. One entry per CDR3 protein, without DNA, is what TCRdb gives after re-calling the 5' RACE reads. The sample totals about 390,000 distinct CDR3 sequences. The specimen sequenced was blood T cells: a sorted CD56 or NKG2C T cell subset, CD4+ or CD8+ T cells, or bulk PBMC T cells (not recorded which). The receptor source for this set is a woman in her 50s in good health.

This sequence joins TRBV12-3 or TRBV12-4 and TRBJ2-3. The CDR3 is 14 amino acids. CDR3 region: CASSLGTTPDTQYF.

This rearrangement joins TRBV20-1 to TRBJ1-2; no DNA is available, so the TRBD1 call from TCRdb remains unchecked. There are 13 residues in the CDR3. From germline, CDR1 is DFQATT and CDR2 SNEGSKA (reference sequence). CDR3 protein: CSAPLDRVVGYTF.

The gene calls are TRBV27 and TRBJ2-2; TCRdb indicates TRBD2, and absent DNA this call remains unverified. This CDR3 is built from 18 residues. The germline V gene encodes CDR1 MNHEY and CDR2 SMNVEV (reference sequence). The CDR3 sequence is CASRLTSGRALNTGELFF.

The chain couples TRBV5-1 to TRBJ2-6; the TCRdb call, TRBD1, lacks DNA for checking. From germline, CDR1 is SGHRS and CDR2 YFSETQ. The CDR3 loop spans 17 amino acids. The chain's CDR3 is CASSLFQGEAGANVLTF.

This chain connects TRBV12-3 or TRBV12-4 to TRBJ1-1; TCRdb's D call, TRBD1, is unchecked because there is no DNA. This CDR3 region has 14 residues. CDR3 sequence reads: CASSRTGGNTEAFF.

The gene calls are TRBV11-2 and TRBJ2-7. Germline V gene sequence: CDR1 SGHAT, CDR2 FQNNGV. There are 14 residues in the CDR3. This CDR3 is CASSRWGLTYEQYF.

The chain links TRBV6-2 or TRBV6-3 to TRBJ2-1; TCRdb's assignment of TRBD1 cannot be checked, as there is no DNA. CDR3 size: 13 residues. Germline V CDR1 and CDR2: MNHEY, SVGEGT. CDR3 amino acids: CASSLRGAWEQFF.

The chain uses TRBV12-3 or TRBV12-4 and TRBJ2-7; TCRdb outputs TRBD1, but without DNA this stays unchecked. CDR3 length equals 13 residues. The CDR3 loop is CASSRDRSYEQYF.

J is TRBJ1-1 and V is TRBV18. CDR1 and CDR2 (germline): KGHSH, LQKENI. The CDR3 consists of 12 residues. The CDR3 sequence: CASSPLRLEAFF.

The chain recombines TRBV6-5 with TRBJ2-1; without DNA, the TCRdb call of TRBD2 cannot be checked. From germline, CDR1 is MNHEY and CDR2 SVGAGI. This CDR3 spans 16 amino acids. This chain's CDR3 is CASSYGSGRATNEQFF.

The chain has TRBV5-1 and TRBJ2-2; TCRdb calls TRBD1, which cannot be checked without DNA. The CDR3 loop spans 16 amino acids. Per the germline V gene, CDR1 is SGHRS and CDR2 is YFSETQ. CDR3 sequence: CASSLGLATPTGELFF.

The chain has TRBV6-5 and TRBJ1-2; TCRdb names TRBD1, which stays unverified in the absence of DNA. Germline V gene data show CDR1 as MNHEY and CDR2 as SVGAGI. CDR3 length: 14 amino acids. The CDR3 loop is CASSYSLGDYGYTF.

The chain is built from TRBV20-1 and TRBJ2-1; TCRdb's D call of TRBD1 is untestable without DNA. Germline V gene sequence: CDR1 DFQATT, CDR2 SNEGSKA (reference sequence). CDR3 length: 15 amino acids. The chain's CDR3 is CSARDPQRPSNEQFF.

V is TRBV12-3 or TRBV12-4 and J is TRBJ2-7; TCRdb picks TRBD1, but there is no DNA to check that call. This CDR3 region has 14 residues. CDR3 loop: CASSITGTGYEQYF.

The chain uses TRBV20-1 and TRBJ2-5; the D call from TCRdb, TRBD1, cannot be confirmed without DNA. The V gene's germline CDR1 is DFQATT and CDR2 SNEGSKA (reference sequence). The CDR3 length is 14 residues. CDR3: CSARAWDREETQYF.

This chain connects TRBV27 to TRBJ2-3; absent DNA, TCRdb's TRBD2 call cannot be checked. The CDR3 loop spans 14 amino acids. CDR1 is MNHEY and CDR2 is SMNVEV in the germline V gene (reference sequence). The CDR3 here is CASSRGRVLETQYF.

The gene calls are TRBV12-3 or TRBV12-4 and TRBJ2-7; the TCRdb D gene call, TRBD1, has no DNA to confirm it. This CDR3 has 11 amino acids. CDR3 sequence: CASSRTGEQYF.

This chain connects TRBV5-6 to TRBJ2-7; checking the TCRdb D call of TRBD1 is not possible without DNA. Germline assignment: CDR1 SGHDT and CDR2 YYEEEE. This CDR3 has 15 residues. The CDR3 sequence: CASSLRPLRGDEQYF.

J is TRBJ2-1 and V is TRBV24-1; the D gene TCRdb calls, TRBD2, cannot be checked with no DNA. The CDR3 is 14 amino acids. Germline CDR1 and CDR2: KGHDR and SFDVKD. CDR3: CATRGMAAYNEQFF.

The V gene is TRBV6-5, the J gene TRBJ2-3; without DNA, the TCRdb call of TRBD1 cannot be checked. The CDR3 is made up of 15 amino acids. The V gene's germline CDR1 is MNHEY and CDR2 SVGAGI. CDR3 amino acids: CASRPFDRETDTQYF.

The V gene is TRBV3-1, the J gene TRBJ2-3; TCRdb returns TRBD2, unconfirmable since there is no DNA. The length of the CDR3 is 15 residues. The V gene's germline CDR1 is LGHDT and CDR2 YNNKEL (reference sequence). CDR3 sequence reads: CASSQPGLAMDTQYF.

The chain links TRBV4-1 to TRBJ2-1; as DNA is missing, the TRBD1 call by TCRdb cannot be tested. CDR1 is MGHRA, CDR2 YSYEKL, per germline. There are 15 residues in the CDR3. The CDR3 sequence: CASSQGSPAGNEQFF.

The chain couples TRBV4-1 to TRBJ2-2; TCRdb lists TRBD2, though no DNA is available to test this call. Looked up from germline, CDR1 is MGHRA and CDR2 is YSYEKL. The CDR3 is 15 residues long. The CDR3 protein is CASSQETLATGELFF.

The CDR3 protein is CASSYPLLAGERETQYF. This sequence joins TRBV6-2 or TRBV6-3 and TRBJ2-5; TCRdb reports TRBD2, a call that lacks DNA to check it against. Germline V lookup: CDR1 MNHEY, CDR2 SVGEGT. The CDR3 is 17 residues long.

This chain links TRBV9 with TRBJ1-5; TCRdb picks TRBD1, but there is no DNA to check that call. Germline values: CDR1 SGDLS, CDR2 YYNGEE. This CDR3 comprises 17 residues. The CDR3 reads CASSERLGQGSYQPQHF.

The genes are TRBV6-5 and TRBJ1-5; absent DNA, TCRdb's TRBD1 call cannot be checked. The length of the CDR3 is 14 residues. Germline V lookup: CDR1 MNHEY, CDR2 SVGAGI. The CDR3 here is CASSYQGFGQPQHF.

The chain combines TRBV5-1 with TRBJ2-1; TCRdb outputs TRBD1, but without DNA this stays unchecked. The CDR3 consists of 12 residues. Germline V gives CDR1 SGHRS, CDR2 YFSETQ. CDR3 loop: CASRSTGDEQFF.

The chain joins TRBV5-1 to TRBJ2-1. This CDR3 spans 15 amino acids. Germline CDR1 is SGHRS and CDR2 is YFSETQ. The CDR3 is CASSLARTTYNEQFF. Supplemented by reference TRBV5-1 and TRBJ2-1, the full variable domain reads KAGVTQTPRYLIKTRGQQVTLSCSPISGHRSVSWYQQTPGQGLQFLFEYFSETQRNKGNFPGRFSGRQFSNSRSEMNVSTLELGDSALYLCASSLARTTYNEQFFGPGTRLTVL.

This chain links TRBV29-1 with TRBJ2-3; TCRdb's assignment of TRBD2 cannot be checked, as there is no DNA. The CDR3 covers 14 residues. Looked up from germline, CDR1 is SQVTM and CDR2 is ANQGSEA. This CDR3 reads CSVDLAGSTDTQYF.

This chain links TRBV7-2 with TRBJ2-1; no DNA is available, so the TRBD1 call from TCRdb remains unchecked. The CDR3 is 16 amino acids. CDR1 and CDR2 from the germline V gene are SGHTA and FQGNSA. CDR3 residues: CASSSTRTGVNNEQFF.

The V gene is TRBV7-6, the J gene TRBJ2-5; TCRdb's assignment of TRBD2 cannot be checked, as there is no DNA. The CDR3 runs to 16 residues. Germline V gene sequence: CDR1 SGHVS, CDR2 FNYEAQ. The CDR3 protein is CASSPEVAVLQETQYF. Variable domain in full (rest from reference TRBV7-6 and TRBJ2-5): GAGVSQSPRYKVTKRGQDVALRCDPISGHVSLYWYRQALGQGPEFLTYFNYEAQQDKSGLPNDRFSAERPEGSISTLTIQRTEQRDSAMYRCASSPEVAVLQETQYFGPGTRLLVL.

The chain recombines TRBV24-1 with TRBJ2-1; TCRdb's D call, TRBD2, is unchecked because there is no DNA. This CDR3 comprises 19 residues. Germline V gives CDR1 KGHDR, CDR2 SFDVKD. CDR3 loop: CAIGDRSDTGTRGSNEQFF.